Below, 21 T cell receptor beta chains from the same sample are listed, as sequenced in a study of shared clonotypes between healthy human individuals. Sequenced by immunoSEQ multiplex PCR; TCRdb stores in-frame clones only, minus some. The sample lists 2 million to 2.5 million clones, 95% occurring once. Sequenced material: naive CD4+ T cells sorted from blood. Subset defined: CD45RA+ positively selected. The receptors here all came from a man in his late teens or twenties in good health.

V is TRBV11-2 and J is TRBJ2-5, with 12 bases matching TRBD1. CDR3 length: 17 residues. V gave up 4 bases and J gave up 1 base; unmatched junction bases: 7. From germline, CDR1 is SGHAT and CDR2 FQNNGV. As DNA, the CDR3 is TGTGCCAGCAGCTCCGGGACAGGGGGCAGTATCCAAGAGACCCAGTACTTC. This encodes CASSSGTGGSIQETQYF.

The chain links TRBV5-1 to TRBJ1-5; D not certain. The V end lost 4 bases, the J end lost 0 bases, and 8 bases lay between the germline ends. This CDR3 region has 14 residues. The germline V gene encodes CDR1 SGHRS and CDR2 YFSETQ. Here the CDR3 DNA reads TGCGCCAGCAGCAAAGACACTAGCAATCAGCCCCAGCATTTT. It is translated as CASSKDTSNQPQHF.

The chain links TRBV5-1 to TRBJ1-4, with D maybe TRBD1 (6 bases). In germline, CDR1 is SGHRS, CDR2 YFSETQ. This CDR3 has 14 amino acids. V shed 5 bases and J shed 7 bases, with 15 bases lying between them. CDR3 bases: TGCGCCAGCAGATTTAACAGGGAGGGTGAAAAACTGTTTTTT. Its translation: CASRFNREGEKLFF.

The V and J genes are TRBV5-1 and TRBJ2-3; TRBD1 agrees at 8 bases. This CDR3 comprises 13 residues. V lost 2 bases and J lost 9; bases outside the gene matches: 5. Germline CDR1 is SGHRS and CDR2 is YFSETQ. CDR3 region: CASSFTGQGTQYF. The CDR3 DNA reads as TGCGCCAGCAGCTTCACCGGACAGGGAACGCAGTATTTT.

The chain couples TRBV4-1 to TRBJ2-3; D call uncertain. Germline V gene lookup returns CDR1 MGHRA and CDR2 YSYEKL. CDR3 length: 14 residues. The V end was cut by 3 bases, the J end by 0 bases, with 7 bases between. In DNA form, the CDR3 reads TGCGCCAGCAGCCAGCAGGCCAGCACAGATACGCAGTATTTT. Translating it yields CASSQQASTDTQYF.

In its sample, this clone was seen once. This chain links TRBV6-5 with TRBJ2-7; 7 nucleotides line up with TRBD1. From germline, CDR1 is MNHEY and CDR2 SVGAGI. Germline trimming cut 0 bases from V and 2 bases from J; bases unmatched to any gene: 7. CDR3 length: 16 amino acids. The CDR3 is CASSYSNAGGTYEQYF. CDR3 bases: TGTGCCAGCAGTTACTCGAATGCAGGGGGAACCTACGAGCAGTACTTC.

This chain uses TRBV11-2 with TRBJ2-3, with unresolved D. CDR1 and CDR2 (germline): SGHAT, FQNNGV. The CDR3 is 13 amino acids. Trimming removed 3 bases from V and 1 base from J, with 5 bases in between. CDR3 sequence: CASSFTRTDTQYF. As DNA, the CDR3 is TGTGCCAGCAGCTTCACACGCACAGATACGCAGTATTTT.

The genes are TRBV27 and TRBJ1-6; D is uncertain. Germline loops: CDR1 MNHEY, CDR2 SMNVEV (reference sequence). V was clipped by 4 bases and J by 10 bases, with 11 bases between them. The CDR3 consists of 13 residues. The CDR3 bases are TGTGCCAGCAGTTCTGTCGAGGGCTCACCCCTCCACTTT. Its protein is CASSSVEGSPLHF.

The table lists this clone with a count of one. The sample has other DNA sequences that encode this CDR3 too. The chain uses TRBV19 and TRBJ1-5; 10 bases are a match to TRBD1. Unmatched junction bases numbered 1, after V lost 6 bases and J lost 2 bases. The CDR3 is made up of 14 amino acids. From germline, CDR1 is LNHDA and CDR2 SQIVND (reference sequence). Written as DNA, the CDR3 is TGTGCCAGTAGGGACAGGGGGGGCAATCAGCCCCAGCATTTT. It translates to CASRDRGGNQPQHF. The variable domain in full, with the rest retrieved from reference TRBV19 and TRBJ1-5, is DGGITQSPKYLFRKEGQNVTLSCEQNLNHDAMYWYRQDPGQGLRLIYYSQIVNDFQKGDIAEGYSVSREKKESFPLTVTSAQKNPTAFYLCASRDRGGNQPQHFGDGTRLSIL.

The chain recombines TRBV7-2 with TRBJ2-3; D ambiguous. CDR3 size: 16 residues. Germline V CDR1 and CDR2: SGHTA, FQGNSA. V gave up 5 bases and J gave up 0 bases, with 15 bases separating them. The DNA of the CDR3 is TGTGCCAGCAGCCGAACCTCGACGAGGAGCACAGATACGCAGTATTTT. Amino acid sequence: CASSRTSTRSTDTQYF.

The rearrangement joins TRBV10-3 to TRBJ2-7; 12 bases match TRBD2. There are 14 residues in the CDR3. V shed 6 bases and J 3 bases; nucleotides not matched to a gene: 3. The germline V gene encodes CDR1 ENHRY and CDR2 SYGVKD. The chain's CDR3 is CAISLTSGSYEQYF. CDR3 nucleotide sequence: TGTGCCATCAGCTTGACTAGCGGGAGCTACGAGCAGTACTTC.

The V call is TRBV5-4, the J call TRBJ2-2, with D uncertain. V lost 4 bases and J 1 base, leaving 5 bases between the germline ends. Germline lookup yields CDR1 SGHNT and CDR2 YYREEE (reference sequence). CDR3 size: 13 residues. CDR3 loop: CASSHRNTGELFF. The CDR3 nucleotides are TGTGCCAGCAGCCACAGGAACACCGGGGAGCTGTTTTTT. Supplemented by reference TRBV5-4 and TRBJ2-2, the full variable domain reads ETGVTQSPTHLIKTRGQQVTLRCSSQSGHNTVSWYQQALGQGPQFIFQYYREEENGRGNFPPRFSGLQFPNYSSELNVNALELDDSALYLCASSHRNTGELFFGEGSRLTVL.

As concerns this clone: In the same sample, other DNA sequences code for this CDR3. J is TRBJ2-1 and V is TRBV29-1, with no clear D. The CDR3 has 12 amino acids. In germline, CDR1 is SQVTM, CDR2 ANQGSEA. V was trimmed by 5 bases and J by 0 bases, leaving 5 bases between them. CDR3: CSVQSSYNEQFF. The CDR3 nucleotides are TGCAGCGTTCAAAGCTCCTACAATGAGCAGTTCTTC.

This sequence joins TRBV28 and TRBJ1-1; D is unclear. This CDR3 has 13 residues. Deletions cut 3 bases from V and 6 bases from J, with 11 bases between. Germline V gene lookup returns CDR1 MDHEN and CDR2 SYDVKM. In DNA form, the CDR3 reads TGTGCCAGCAGTTTTCTGGGAGTAGCTGAAGCTTTCTTT. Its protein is CASSFLGVAEAFF.

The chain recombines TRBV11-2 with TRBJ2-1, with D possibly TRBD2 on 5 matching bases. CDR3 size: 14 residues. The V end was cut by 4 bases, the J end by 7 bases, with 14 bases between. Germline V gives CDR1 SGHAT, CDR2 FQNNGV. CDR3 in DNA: TGTGCCAGCAGCTCGCCCATGGGCGGGAATGAGCAGTTCTTC. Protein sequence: CASSSPMGGNEQFF.

CDR3 region: CASSRNRLNTEAFF. CDR3 DNA: TGTGCCAGCAGCCGAAACCGTCTGAACACTGAAGCTTTCTTT. The V call is TRBV14, the J call TRBJ1-1; D uncertain. Deletions cut 4 bases from V and 0 bases from J, with 9 bases between. The germline gives CDR1 SGHDN, CDR2 FVKESK. The CDR3 runs to 14 residues.

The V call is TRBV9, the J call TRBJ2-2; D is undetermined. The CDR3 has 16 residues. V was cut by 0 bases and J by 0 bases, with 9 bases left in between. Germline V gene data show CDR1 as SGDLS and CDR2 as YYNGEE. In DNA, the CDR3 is TGTGCCAGCAGCGTAGCCCCATACGCGAACACCGGGGAGCTGTTTTTT. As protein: CASSVAPYANTGELFF.

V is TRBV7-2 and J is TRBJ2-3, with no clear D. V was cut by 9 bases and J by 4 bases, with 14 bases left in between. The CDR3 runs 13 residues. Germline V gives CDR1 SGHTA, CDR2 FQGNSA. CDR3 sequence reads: CASRLGPSDTQYF. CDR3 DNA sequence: TGTGCCAGTCGGTTGGGCCCCTCAGATACGCAGTATTTT.

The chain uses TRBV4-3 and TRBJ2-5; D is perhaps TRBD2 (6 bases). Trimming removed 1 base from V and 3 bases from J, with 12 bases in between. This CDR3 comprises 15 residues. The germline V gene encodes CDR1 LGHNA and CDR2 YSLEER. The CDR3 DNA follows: TGCGCCAGCAGCCAAGCCGTCGGGAGAGAAGAGACCCAGTACTTC. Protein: CASSQAVGREETQYF.

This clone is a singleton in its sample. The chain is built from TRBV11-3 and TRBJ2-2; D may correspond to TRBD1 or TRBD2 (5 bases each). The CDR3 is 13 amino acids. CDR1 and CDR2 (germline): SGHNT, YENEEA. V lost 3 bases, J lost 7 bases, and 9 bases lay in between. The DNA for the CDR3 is TGTGCCAGCAGCTTGGGACCATTCGGGGAGCTGTTTTTT. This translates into CASSLGPFGELFF.

CDR3 sequence (DNA): TGTGCCTGGACCAAAGGGGCTGAAAAACTGTTTTTT. The encoded protein is CAWTKGAEKLFF. V usage is TRBV30 and J usage is TRBJ1-4, with D perhaps TRBD1 (5 bases). The CDR3 runs to 12 residues. Germline lookup yields CDR1 GTSNPN and CDR2 SVGIG (reference sequence). V lost 4 bases and J 7 bases, leaving 10 bases between the germline ends.